These 19 T cell receptor beta chains share one sample of origin, sequenced in a study of blood T cell repertoires in COVID-19. TCRdb's copy holds only in-frame clones and misses some; the assay was immunoSEQ multiplex PCR. The table includes around 220,000 clones, roughly 90% detected once. What was sequenced was peripheral blood. The receptors were gathered from a woman aged 40 to 50 who had recovered from COVID-19.

This sequence joins TRBV25-1 and TRBJ1-2; D might be TRBD1 (5 bases). The germline V gene encodes CDR1 MGHDK and CDR2 SYGVNS. This CDR3 has 13 amino acids. V gave up 6 bases and J gave up 2 bases, with 10 bases separating them. DNA of the CDR3: TGTGCCAGCAGGGAAGCAGGGAACTATGGCTACACCTTC. It translates to CASREAGNYGYTF.

The chain carries TRBV5-6 and TRBJ2-4, with TRBD1 identical over 7 bases. The length of the CDR3 is 17 residues. With 0 bases clipped from V and 0 bases from J, the junction kept 6 bases outside the gene matches. Germline V CDR1 and CDR2: SGHDT, YYEEEE. The DNA for the CDR3 is TGTGCCAGCAGCTTGGATAGGGGGCTTCTAGCCAAAAACATTCAGTACTTC. This encodes CASSLDRGLLAKNIQYF.

V usage is TRBV7-2 and J usage is TRBJ2-7, with D possibly matching TRBD2 (5 bases). Germline values: CDR1 SGHTA, CDR2 FQGNSA. V was pared by 5 bases and J by 2 bases, with 19 bases between. This CDR3 region has 16 residues. CDR3 coding DNA: TGTGCCAGCAGCCCCCACGGTCCGGGGATAACCTACGAGCAGTACTTC. Its translation: CASSPHGPGITYEQYF.

This clone was observed a handful of times. The CDR3 loop reads CASSLHFEQYF. CDR3 DNA: TGTGCCAGCAGCTTACATTTCGAGCAGTACTTC. The V call is TRBV11-2, the J call TRBJ2-7; D gene unclear. This CDR3 comprises 11 residues. The germline V and J ends were trimmed by 2 bases and 6 bases, with 5 bases remaining between them. Germline assignment: CDR1 SGHAT and CDR2 FQNNGV.

Note on this clone: A junction end diverges from the germline sequence, so it may reflect a read error. CDR3 DNA sequence: TGTGCCAGCAGTTTAAAGGACAGGGGCTTCACCTTC. Its translation: CASSLKDRGFTF. The chain recombines TRBV28 with TRBJ1-2, with 9 bases that match TRBD1. Germline CDR1 is MDHEN and CDR2 is SYDVKM. This CDR3 spans 12 amino acids.

The chain uses TRBV5-1 and TRBJ2-1; 8 nucleotides agree with TRBD2. The CDR3 is 16 amino acids. In germline, CDR1 is SGHRS, CDR2 YFSETQ. Trimming cost V 2 bases and J 10 bases; bases outside gene matches: 14. The CDR3 bases are TGCGCCAGCAGCTTCCGAGAAGGACTAGCCATGCGCGAGCAGTTCTTC. Amino acids: CASSFREGLAMREQFF. The variable domain in full, with the rest retrieved from reference TRBV5-1 and TRBJ2-1, is KAGVTQTPRYLIKTRGQQVTLSCSPISGHRSVSWYQQTPGQGLQFLFEYFSETQRNKGNFPGRFSGRQFSNSRSEMNVSTLELGDSALYLCASSFREGLAMREQFFGPGTRLTVL.

The count of this clone is one. The rearrangement joins TRBV2 to TRBJ1-3; 8 bases line up with TRBD1. CDR1 and CDR2 from the germline V gene are SNHLY and FYNNEI. The CDR3 has 15 residues. Trimming cost V 6 bases and J 3 bases; bases outside gene matches: 7. The CDR3 DNA reads as TGTGCCAGCAGGGTCGGACAGGGAGTTGGAAACACCATATATTTT. Translating it yields CASRVGQGVGNTIYF.

The chain employs TRBV21-1 and TRBJ1-4; the D segment call TRBD1 is taken from the table without a DNA check. TRBV21-1 is annotated as a pseudogene. The CDR3 consists of 16 residues. CDR3: CAGEPGQGVNNEKLFF. The DNA of the CDR3 is TGTGCCGGGGAACCGGGACAGGGGGTCAACAATGAAAAACTGTTTTTT.

This chain connects TRBV7-6 to TRBJ1-1; D remains ambiguous. The CDR3 totals 11 residues. CDR1 SGHVS and CDR2 FNYEAQ come from the germline V gene. Trimming pared 3 bases from V and 6 bases from J, leaving 5 bases between. The CDR3 protein is CASSFSAEAFF. In DNA form, the CDR3 reads TGTGCCAGCAGCTTTTCGGCTGAAGCTTTCTTT. Drawing the rest from reference TRBV7-6 and TRBJ1-1, the complete variable domain is GAGVSQSPRYKVTKRGQDVALRCDPISGHVSLYWYRQALGQGPEFLTYFNYEAQQDKSGLPNDRFSAERPEGSISTLTIQRTEQRDSAMYRCASSFSAEAFFGQGTRLTVV.

This chain links TRBV7-6 with TRBJ2-3; 10 bases are shared with TRBD2. Germline lookup yields CDR1 SGHVS and CDR2 FNYEAQ. The junction had 3 bases not matched to a gene; V was cut back by 3 bases and J by 0 bases. The CDR3 sequence is 16 residues long. The CDR3 sequence is CASSFETSGSTDTQYF. CDR3 DNA: TGTGCCAGCAGCTTCGAGACTAGCGGGAGCACAGATACGCAGTATTTT.

The chain has TRBV6-2 or TRBV6-3 and TRBJ2-5; D remains ambiguous. Trimming removed 2 bases at V and 5 bases at J, with 6 bases between. This CDR3 is built from 12 residues. The V gene's germline CDR1 is MNHEY and CDR2 SVGEGT. The CDR3 sequence is CASSYTVETQYF. The DNA for the CDR3 is TGTGCCAGCAGTTACACGGTGGAGACCCAGTACTTC.

This clone came up once. The rearrangement joins TRBV29-1 to TRBJ1-2, with D tentatively TRBD1 (6 bases). Germline lookup yields CDR1 SQVTM and CDR2 ANQGSEA. The CDR3 contains 14 residues. V lost 3 bases to trimming and J lost 1 base, with 12 bases between them. CDR3: CSVDRGVFNYGYTF. In DNA form, the CDR3 reads TGCAGCGTTGACAGGGGCGTCTTTAACTATGGCTACACCTTC.

This chain connects TRBV24-1 to TRBJ2-2; D perhaps matches TRBD1 (6 bases). Trimming stripped 2 bases from V and 1 base from J, with 10 bases between. There are 16 residues in the CDR3. Germline lookup yields CDR1 KGHDR and CDR2 SFDVKD. The DNA of the CDR3 is TGTGCCACCAGTGATTCTGACAGGAGGAACACCGGGGAGCTGTTTTTT. Protein product: CATSDSDRRNTGELFF.

This clone was seen only once. The chain uses TRBV7-9 and TRBJ1-3; 8 bases match TRBD1. After removal of 6 bases from V and 2 bases from J, the junction contained 3 bases not matched to a gene. CDR1 and CDR2 from the germline V gene are SEHNR and FQNEAQ (reference sequence). The CDR3 is made up of 14 amino acids. CDR3 residues: CASSETGAGNTIYF. CDR3 DNA: TGTGCCAGCAGTGAGACAGGGGCTGGAAACACCATATATTTT.

A single count supports this clone. This CDR3 reads CASSYSGTGGSYGYTF. The CDR3 DNA follows: TGTGCCAGCAGTTATTCCGGGACAGGGGGAAGTTATGGCTACACCTTC. The J gene is TRBJ1-2, the V gene TRBV6-5; TRBD1 matches at 11 bases. J lost 5 bases, V lost 3 bases, and 8 bases had no gene match. CDR3 length: 16 residues. Germline V CDR1 and CDR2: MNHEY, SVGAGI.

This clone was recorded a few times. The chain is built from TRBV3-1 (or the pseudogene TRBV3-2) and TRBJ2-1; 9 nucleotides agree with TRBD2. J lost 12 bases, V lost 2 bases, and 8 bases had no gene match. The CDR3 spans 14 residues. The germline gives CDR1 LGHDT, CDR2 YNNKEL (reference sequence). The CDR3 spells CASSQRASGMGQFF. In DNA, the CDR3 is TGTGCCAGCAGCCAACGGGCTAGCGGGATGGGGCAGTTCTTC.

V and J are TRBV6-2 or TRBV6-3 and TRBJ2-1; D perhaps matches TRBD2 (7 bases). From germline, CDR1 is MNHEY and CDR2 SVGEGT. CDR3 size: 15 residues. The ends were cut back, 1 base at V and 10 bases at J, with 17 bases in the middle. The CDR3 spells CASSYLRGALSEQFF. The CDR3 bases are TGTGCCAGCAGTTACTTACGGGGGGCCCTTTCCGAGCAGTTCTTC.

The V gene is TRBV7-2, the J gene TRBJ2-3; 12 bases match TRBD2. The trim removed 4 bases at V and 6 bases at J, leaving 5 bases unmatched. CDR1 and CDR2 (germline): SGHTA, FQGNSA. The CDR3 is made up of 15 amino acids. DNA for the CDR3: TGTGCCAGCAGCTCCGGACTAGCGGGGTTGGATACGCAGTATTTT. Amino acids: CASSSGLAGLDTQYF.

The V call is TRBV9, the J call TRBJ2-7, with 7 bases fitting TRBD2. Germline trimming cut 3 bases from V and 2 bases from J; bases unmatched to any gene: 8. This CDR3 has 15 amino acids. In germline, CDR1 is SGDLS, CDR2 YYNGEE. The DNA for the CDR3 is TGTGCCAGCAGCGGAAGCGGGAATCCCCCCTACGAGCAGTACTTC. Translating gives CASSGSGNPPYEQYF.